Sequencing of this T cell receptor beta chain was carried out in a study of blood T cell repertoires in COVID-19 (dated by TCRdb to 2019 to 2021). Some background on the complete study: The collaborator samples originated in the United States, Italy and Spain and spanned the acute and convalescent phases of COVID-19. Sample metadata almost always included a de-identified subject ID, COVID-19 status, age in years and sex. The samples were drawn from two sources: the first 160 participants of the ongoing ImmuneRACE study, and 950 to 1,500 subjects contributed by 6 global collaborators. Deeply sampled blood TCRbeta repertoires from subjects exposed to, actively infected with, or recovered from COVID-19 were included in the dataset. The prospective study material was composed of cDNA or gDNA derived from T cells, B-cell-depleted T cells, or PBMCs. Where available, HLA class I and class II types were taken from metadata supplied by the sample provider and were not determined by assay-based typing. The repertoires were released in a freely available public database meant as a resource for research on the immune response to SARS-CoV-2.

TCRbeta CDR3 regions were amplified from genomic DNA using the immunoSEQ Assay, a bias-controlled multiplex PCR. Concerning the study's data processing: The number of nucleated cells in each sample was estimated by amplification of reference gene primers within the assay. To quantify the absolute abundance of each unique TCRbeta CDR3 rearrangement, sequence reads were collapsed and filtered. Productive Simpson clonality was computed per sample as the square root of Simpson's diversity index over productive rearrangements. In its TCRdb copy, this immuneACCESS table keeps in-frame sequences only and misses some clones. Where compared with another copy, unresolved V genes explain less than half of these, and the others have no known cause. Clone size and V and J calls were adopted from that table, with D and trimming inferred from the DNA. This sample gives 200,000 to 250,000 clones in total; about 87% of them show up just once. The top ten clones comprise approximately 3% of the sample.

The CDR3 sequence holds 15 residues, the cysteine and phenylalanine included. The CDR3 DNA has 45 bases and is translated from base 1. Ends trimmed: V by 2 bases, J by 3 bases; bases unmatched to a gene: 6. CDR1 SGDLS and CDR2 YYNGEE are derived from the germline V gene. Each collaborating institution followed its own protocols to collect whole blood in K2EDTA tubes. Collaborator samples were shipped for TCRbeta analysis as frozen whole blood, isolated PBMCs, or DNA extracted from either sample type. Results and caveats for the whole study, not just this receptor: How much clinical and demographic metadata was included differed by source and by participant, and the metadata was provided uncurated.

Details on this clone: There is no known antigen for this receptor. It has no much larger one-base neighbor in the sample; base qualities were not kept.

This clonotype originated in a man between 60 and 75 years old with acute or convalescent COVID-19. Sequencing input: peripheral blood. The chain is encoded by TRBV9 joined to TRBJ2-5, with TRBD2 matching 8 junction bases. Read as DNA, the sequence is TGTGCCAGCAGCGTCGCCGGGACTAGTGAAGAGACCCAGTACTTC. Its translation is CASSVAGTSEETQYF.